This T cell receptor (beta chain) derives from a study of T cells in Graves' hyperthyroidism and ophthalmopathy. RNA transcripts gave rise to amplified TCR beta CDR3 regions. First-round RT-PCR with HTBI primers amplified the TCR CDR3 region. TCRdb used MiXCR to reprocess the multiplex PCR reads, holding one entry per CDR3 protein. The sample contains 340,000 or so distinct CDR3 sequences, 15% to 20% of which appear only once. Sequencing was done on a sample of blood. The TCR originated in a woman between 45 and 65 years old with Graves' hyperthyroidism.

This chain's CDR3 is CASSYGGTEDEQYF. The DNA for the CDR3 is TGTGCCAGCAGTTACGGTGGCACAGAAGACGAGCAGTACTTC. The J gene is TRBJ2-7, the V gene TRBV6-5; no clear D gene. CDR1 MNHEY and CDR2 SVGAGI come from the germline V gene. Deletions cut 2 bases from V and 5 bases from J, with 13 bases between. The CDR3 loop spans 14 amino acids.